Shown below are 18 T cell receptor beta chains from a single sample sequenced in a study of response to subunit inactivated influenza vaccine (dated by TCRdb to the late 2010s). Library creation used RT-PCR. The instrument given in TCRdb is Illumina HiSeq 2500. The public reads were reanalyzed by TCRdb: fastp trimming at Q25, MiXCR alignment, in-frame beta chains only. Each CDR3 protein appears once, grouped with its most common genes and DNA. Within this sample are about 570,000 distinct CDR3 sequences, with approximately 11% of them counted one time only. 11% of the sample comes from the top ten. The data were also submitted as part of a second study, on T cells expressing NK-cell markers. From that second study: 5'RACE template switching, by which a universal primer site and unique molecular identifiers were added, was used to make TCR beta cDNA libraries.

This specimen consisted of PBMCs from blood, obtained on the day of vaccination. The receptors were sampled from a man over 45 who received an inactivated influenza vaccine. Donor details come from another sample of the same person, matched by shared clones.

The CDR3 region is CASSRGGAGNEQFF. As DNA, the CDR3 is TGCGCCAGCAGCCGCGGGGGGGCTGGGAATGAGCAGTTCTTC. J is TRBJ2-1 and V is TRBV5-1, with 9 positions matching TRBD2. CDR1 and CDR2 from the germline V gene are SGHRS and YFSETQ. The CDR3 totals 14 residues. V was clipped by 4 bases and J by 7 bases; unmatched bases: 6.

This clonotype was counted many times. V gene TRBV9 combines with J gene TRBJ2-5; D assignment may be TRBD1 or TRBD2 (5 bases each). The CDR3 is 14 residues long. V dropped 0 bases and J dropped 2 bases, with 8 bases sitting between them. CDR1 is SGDLS, CDR2 YYNGEE, per germline. The DNA of the CDR3 is TGTGCCAGCAGCGTAGGGGGACGACAAGAGACCCAGTACTTC. It encodes CASSVGGRQETQYF.

This clonotype has at least ten counts. The chain uses TRBV29-1 and TRBJ2-2; D unresolved. The V end was cut by 2 bases, the J end by 5 bases, with 18 bases between. The length of the CDR3 is 16 residues. Germline CDR1 is SQVTM and CDR2 is ANQGSEA. CDR3: CSVEIERSSWTGELFF. The DNA for the CDR3 is TGCAGCGTTGAAATAGAGAGGAGCAGTTGGACCGGGGAGCTGTTTTTT.

The chain recombines TRBV4-1 with TRBJ2-5; TRBD2 aligns across 9 bases. Germline assignment: CDR1 MGHRA and CDR2 YSYEKL. V was clipped by 3 bases and J by 1 base; unmatched bases: 6. CDR3 length: 16 amino acids. The CDR3 DNA follows: TGCGCCAGCAGCCAGACAGCGGGAGGTCTCCAAGAGACCCAGTACTTC. Its translation: CASSQTAGGLQETQYF.

The table lists this clonotype with many counts. The CDR3 region is CASSLRESAEAFF. The CDR3, as DNA: TGCGCCAGCAGCTTGAGGGAATCGGCTGAAGCTTTCTTT. The chain is built from TRBV5-1 and TRBJ1-1; D not resolved. CDR1 and CDR2 from the germline V gene are SGHRS and YFSETQ. The CDR3 has 13 amino acids. The V end was cut by 1 base, the J end by 6 bases, with 10 bases between.

The chain combines TRBV7-2 with TRBJ2-2; D remains ambiguous. Germline lookup yields CDR1 SGHTA and CDR2 FQGNSA. Between the trimmed V and J ends, which lost 0 bases and 4 bases, there was a span of 9 bases. CDR3 length equals 15 residues. CDR3 loop: CASSLATVGTGELFF. In DNA form, the CDR3 reads TGTGCCAGCAGCTTAGCAACCGTGGGCACCGGGGAGCTGTTTTTT.

The rearrangement links TRBV4-3 to TRBJ2-4, with D hard to call. The CDR3 extends over 17 amino acids. Germline V CDR1 and CDR2: LGHNA, YSLEER. Deletions cut 1 base from V and 0 bases from J, with 13 bases between. Written as DNA, the CDR3 is TGCGCCAGCAGCCAAGGGAGAGAAGGGCTAGCCAAAAACATTCAGTACTTC. Its protein is CASSQGREGLAKNIQYF.

This clonotype was counted at least ten times. The chain recombines TRBV7-8 with TRBJ2-3; D is ambiguous. Germline values: CDR1 SGHVS, CDR2 FQNEAQ. CDR3 length: 14 amino acids. V was shortened by 5 bases and J by 2 bases, with 11 bases between the two germline ends. The CDR3 loop is CASSPGFNTDTQYF. CDR3 DNA: TGTGCCAGCAGCCCCGGATTTAACACAGATACGCAGTATTTT.

Worth noting for this clonotype: Since a much larger clone is just one base distant, this may be a read error. This rearrangement joins TRBV20-1 to TRBJ2-2; D possibly corresponds to TRBD2 (5 bases). Germline V lookup: CDR1 DFQATT, CDR2 SNEGSKA (reference sequence). V was pared by 5 bases and J by 1 base, with 17 bases between. CDR3 length equals 16 residues. CDR3 loop: CSAVPGSGLNTGELFF. The CDR3 DNA reads TGCAGTGCTGTCCCCGGCAGCGGCTTGAACACCGGGGAGCTGTTTTTT.

There are many counts of this clonotype. This chain joins TRBV20-1 and TRBJ2-1; 7 bases map to TRBD1. The germline gives CDR1 DFQATT, CDR2 SNEGSKA (reference sequence). V dropped 6 bases and J dropped 2; count of bases not matched to a gene: 4. The CDR3 is 13 amino acids. CDR3 nucleotides: TGCAGTGCGCCCGGGACAGCCTACAATGAGCAGTTCTTC. Translating it yields CSAPGTAYNEQFF.

This clonotype was detected ten times or more. The chain employs TRBV4-1 and TRBJ2-3, with D perhaps matching TRBD1 or TRBD2 (5 bases each). Germline assignment: CDR1 MGHRA and CDR2 YSYEKL. The ends were cut back, 0 bases at V and 2 bases at J, with 27 bases in the middle. The CDR3 extends over 21 amino acids. In nucleotides, the CDR3 is TGCGCCAGCAGCCAAGAGTATGGCTCCGTTGGAGGTAGGGGAGTCACAGATACGCAGTATTTT. It yields the protein CASSQEYGSVGGRGVTDTQYF.

The CDR3 is CASSLVSDSSYNEQFF. Written as DNA, the CDR3 is TGTGCCAGCAGCTTAGTAAGCGATAGCTCCTACAATGAGCAGTTCTTC. The chain employs TRBV11-2 and TRBJ2-1; D gene ambiguous. Trimming removed 1 base from V and 0 bases from J, with 10 bases in between. The CDR3 totals 16 residues. Germline lookup yields CDR1 SGHAT and CDR2 FQNNGV.

This clonotype was counted only a few times. The chain couples TRBV30 to TRBJ2-2; D is ambiguous. Per the germline V gene, CDR1 is GTSNPN and CDR2 is SVGIG (reference sequence). The V end was cut by 7 bases, the J end by 4 bases, with 16 bases between. The CDR3 loop spans 14 amino acids. CDR3 coding DNA: TGTGCCTCCACGTCCGCACAACCCACCGGGGAGCTGTTTTTT. Translated: CASTSAQPTGELFF. The full variable domain, in which reference TRBV30 and TRBJ2-2 provide the parts outside the CDR3, is SQTIHQWPATLVQPVGSPLSLECTVEGTSNPNLYWYRQAAGRGLQLLFYSVGIGQISSEVPQNLSASRPQDRQFILSSKKLLLSDSGFYLCASTSAQPTGELFFGEGSRLTVL.

This clonotype has only a few counts. The genes are TRBV4-2 and TRBJ2-5; TRBD2 agrees at 7 bases. The CDR3 loop spans 17 amino acids. V lost 1 base to trimming and J lost 5 bases; unmatched junction nucleotides: 13. Germline CDR1 reads LGHNA; CDR2 reads YNFKEQ. Written as DNA, the CDR3 is TGTGCCAGCAGCCAAGTGGGTGGCCCAAGTAGCGGGGAGACCCAGTACTTC. This gives the protein CASSQVGGPSSGETQYF.

The V gene is TRBV12-3 or TRBV12-4, the J gene TRBJ2-1, with D tentatively TRBD2 (7 bases). This CDR3 has 14 residues. V lost 7 bases to trimming and J lost 2 bases, with 12 bases between them. CDR3 loop: CASTPGGPYNEQFF. DNA of the CDR3: TGTGCCAGCACCCCCGGGGGGCCCTACAATGAGCAGTTCTTC.

This clonotype appeared a few times. The rearrangement joins TRBV6-5 to TRBJ2-1; D is perhaps TRBD1 or TRBD2 (5 bases each). Trimming left V 7 bases short and J 4 bases short, with 17 bases between. Germline-derived CDR1 and CDR2 are MNHEY and SVGAGI. This CDR3 contains 15 residues. Here the CDR3 reads CASTFARGRYNEQFF. The CDR3 DNA follows: TGTGCCAGCACTTTTGCGAGGGGCCGTTACAATGAGCAGTTCTTC.

V is TRBV6-5 and J is TRBJ2-6; D remains unclear. The CDR3 is 19 residues long. Trimming left V 4 bases short and J 0 bases short, with 19 bases between. Germline V gene sequence: CDR1 MNHEY, CDR2 SVGAGI. CDR3 residues: CASSSLLLPMSSGANVLTF. Here the CDR3 DNA reads TGTGCCAGCAGTTCGCTGTTACTGCCCATGAGCTCTGGGGCCAACGTCCTGACTTTC.

This clonotype was recorded a few times. The chain links TRBV6-2 or TRBV6-3 to TRBJ2-1, with 9 bases matching TRBD2. CDR3 size: 15 residues. Germline V lookup: CDR1 MNHEY, CDR2 SVGEGT. Trimming cost V 4 bases and J 7 bases; bases outside gene matches: 8. Written as DNA, the CDR3 is TGTGCCAGCAGTTTCTATAGCGGGAGCCAGAATGAGCAGTTCTTC. This encodes CASSFYSGSQNEQFF.